This TCR beta chain was obtained from a study of cytomegalovirus exposure and HLA in healthy donors. PCR primers comprised 60 Vbeta and 13 Jbeta primers. Assay used: immunoSEQ multiplex PCR; TCRdb lists only in-frame clones, some missing. Of over 200,000 clones detected, 77% appear once; the ten largest clones hold less than 3.5%. From germline, CDR1 is SGHTA and CDR2 FQGNSA. The CDR3 runs to 15 residues. V was shortened by 3 bases and J by 0 bases, with 9 bases between the two germline ends. The J gene is TRBJ2-1, the V gene TRBV7-2, with D maybe TRBD2 (6 bases). This sequence originates from a woman aged 55-69 years in good health and CMV-seropositive. The sample taken for sequencing was PBMCs. The CDR3 DNA is TGTGCCAGCAGCTTTCGGGGGAGCTCCTACAATGAGCAGTTCTTC. Its translation is CASSFRGSSYNEQFF.